The entry below describes one TCR beta chain. The sample comes from a study of cytotoxic CD8 clonotypes in ibrutinib-treated CLL. The repertoire was sequenced with immunoSEQ multiplex PCR; TCRdb's copy has only in-frame clones and lacks some. In the table there are around 76,000 clones, around four fifths of which are singletons. CDR1 is SGHNT and CDR2 is YYREEE in the germline V gene (reference sequence). The CDR3 is made up of 17 amino acids. The ends lost 4 bases at V and 0 bases at J; junction bases unmatched: 6. The TCR originated in a human donor with chronic lymphocytic leukemia. This chain links TRBV5-4 with TRBJ2-2; 10 bases fit TRBD2. This material consisted of PBMCs, taken after 24 months of ibrutinib treatment. The CDR3 sequence: CASSDIAGGTNTGELFF. In nucleotides, the CDR3 is TGTGCCAGCAGCGATATAGCGGGAGGAACGAACACCGGGGAGCTGTTTTTT.